This record covers a single TCR beta chain. Antigen specificity is unknown. This CDR3 has 15 amino acids. V was clipped by 4 bases and J by 0 bases, with 13 bases between them. Germline assignment: CDR1 SQVTM and CDR2 ANQGSEA. The data stem from a study of T cell responses to AZD1222 COVID-19 vaccine. Study-level points and caveats: Sampling captured repertoires only after the peak T cell response. Seropositive status at baseline applied to only six AZD1222 recipients. Spike-specific TCR depth and breadth grew after two AZD1222 doses. CD4 TCRs linked to vaccination spanned spike, dominating at 160-218 and 743-854.

TCRdb's table, derived via immunoSEQ multiplex PCR, lists solely in-frame clones and lacks some. The sample has 150,000 or so clones; roughly 93% are singletons. The rearrangement links TRBV29-1 to TRBJ1-3; D may be TRBD1 (5 bases). The starting material was peripheral blood, obtained on day 0 of MenACWY control vaccination. The source of this sequence is an adult in good health. The CDR3 region is CSVAGPSSSGNTIYF. CDR3 sequence (DNA): TGCAGCGTTGCGGGACCGTCAAGCTCTGGAAACACCATATATTTT.